What follows are 13 T cell receptor beta chains derived from one specimen sequenced in a study of T cell repertoires in cytomegalovirus infection. TCRdb reanalysed the reads using MiXCR and keeps one entry per CDR3 protein. Seen here are 750,000 to 900,000 distinct CDR3 sequences, roughly 29% observed once, and the top ten hold 10% to 15%. These receptors have no identified antigens. The sample here was cultured CD8+ T cells from PBMCs, taken from culture after CMV antigen stimulation. These receptors all come from a human donor in good health (CMV status not recorded). Some clones in this sample may be carry-over from other donors' samples.

This clonotype was counted ten times or more. The chain joins TRBV7-9 to TRBJ2-7; D gene ambiguous. V was shortened by 4 bases and J by 2 bases, with 6 bases between the two germline ends. Germline assignment: CDR1 SEHNR and CDR2 FQNEAQ (reference sequence). The CDR3 has 12 residues. CDR3 in amino acids: CASSSDPYEQYF. In DNA, the CDR3 is TGTGCCAGCAGCTCCGACCCCTACGAGCAGTACTTC.

This clonotype appeared many times. The chain employs TRBV7-2 and TRBJ1-5; 10 bases are a match to TRBD1. Germline-derived CDR1 and CDR2 are SGHTA and FQGNSA. The CDR3 is 15 residues long. Germline trimming cut 5 bases from V and 5 bases from J; bases unmatched to any gene: 6. The CDR3 protein is CASSRGQGTHQPQHF. The CDR3 nucleotides are TGTGCCAGCAGCCGGGGACAGGGGACACATCAGCCCCAGCATTTT.

The chain couples TRBV6-5 to TRBJ2-3, with D possibly matching TRBD1 (6 bases). Trimming took off 7 bases at V and 2 bases at J, with 19 bases between the two ends. The CDR3 runs to 16 residues. The V gene's germline CDR1 is MNHEY and CDR2 SVGAGI. CDR3 in amino acids: CASTPDRMGVTDTQYF. The DNA for the CDR3 is TGTGCCAGCACACCAGACAGGATGGGGGTCACAGATACGCAGTATTTT.

This clonotype appeared a single time. The V and J genes are TRBV6-5 and TRBJ2-7; D is perhaps TRBD1 (7 bases). Germline V gives CDR1 MNHEY, CDR2 SVGAGI. This CDR3 is built from 13 residues. Trimming cost V 0 bases and J 10 bases, with 13 bases left between them. DNA for the CDR3: TGTGCCAGCAGTTACTCGGAGGGACAGCCCCAGTACTTC. Its translation: CASSYSEGQPQYF.

The rearrangement joins TRBV11-3 to TRBJ2-7; D remains unclear. Between the trimmed V and J ends, which lost 3 bases and 5 bases, there was a span of 2 bases. CDR3 length: 10 residues. Germline V gene sequence: CDR1 SGHNT, CDR2 YENEEA. The CDR3 loop is CASSFDEQYV. The CDR3 DNA follows: TGTGCCAGCAGCTTTGACGAGCAGTACGTC.

This clonotype has a count of ten or more. This sequence joins TRBV11-2 and TRBJ1-1; D possibly corresponds to TRBD1 (5 bases). CDR3 length equals 15 residues. CDR1 is SGHAT, CDR2 FQNNGV, per germline. V lost 4 bases and J 7 bases, leaving 19 bases between the germline ends. The CDR3 DNA reads TGTGCCAGCAGCTCGGACATGGGAGAGCGAAATGAAGCTTTCTTT. This gives the protein CASSSDMGERNEAFF.

The chain employs TRBV29-1 and TRBJ1-6, with a tentative D call TRBD1 (5 bases). The CDR3 sequence is 12 residues long. V dropped 6 bases and J dropped 14 bases, with 17 bases sitting between them. Per germline, CDR1 SQVTM and CDR2 ANQGSEA. This CDR3 is CSVLEGPRTLHF. CDR3 nucleotide sequence: TGCAGCGTCCTTGAGGGACCGAGAACCCTCCACTTT.

This clonotype has more than one count but fewer than ten. J is TRBJ1-1 and V is TRBV6-2 or TRBV6-3, with 7 bases identical to TRBD1. This CDR3 is 15 amino acids long. Germline-derived CDR1 and CDR2 are MNHEY and SVGEGT. The V segment lost 5 bases and the J segment 7 bases; nucleotides outside the gene matches: 13. The CDR3 sequence: CASSEGWDRVVEAFF. As DNA, the CDR3 is TGTGCCAGCAGTGAAGGGTGGGACAGAGTAGTTGAAGCTTTCTTT.

This clonotype was counted only a few times. This chain links TRBV27 with TRBJ1-1, with D tentatively TRBD1 (6 bases). V dropped 9 bases and J dropped 4 bases, with 15 bases sitting between them. The CDR3 extends over 13 amino acids. Germline V gives CDR1 MNHEY, CDR2 SMNVEV (reference sequence). This CDR3 is CASRQVGATEAFF. In DNA form, the CDR3 reads TGTGCCAGTCGGCAGGTGGGGGCCACTGAAGCTTTCTTT.

The J gene is TRBJ2-7, the V gene TRBV7-8; D is ambiguous. The CDR3 length is 15 residues. CDR1 is SGHVS, CDR2 FQNEAQ, per germline. Trimming removed 1 base at V and 9 bases at J, with 19 bases between. Written as DNA, the CDR3 is TGTGCCAGCAGCTTAGAAGCCGGCCGGGTGATGTTGCAGTACTTC. This gives the protein CASSLEAGRVMLQYF.

The V call is TRBV27, the J call TRBJ2-1, with D maybe TRBD2 (7 bases). The CDR3 length is 15 residues. Looked up from germline, CDR1 is MNHEY and CDR2 is SMNVEV (reference sequence). The V gene lost 4 bases and the J gene lost 5 bases, with 15 bases spanning the gap. The CDR3 DNA follows: TGTGCCAGCAGTTCGGTGGGGGGGGCCCACAATGAGCAGTTCTTC. This encodes CASSSVGGAHNEQFF.

This clonotype has a handful of counts. J is TRBJ2-2 and V is TRBV6-2 or TRBV6-3, with D uncertain. Trimming took 9 bases from V and 0 from J, leaving 17 bases between them. Germline CDR1 and CDR2: MNHEY and SVGEGT. This CDR3 has 16 amino acids. The CDR3 spells CASSTQGYSNTGELFF. As DNA, the CDR3 is TGTGCCAGTTCGACCCAAGGTTATTCGAACACCGGGGAGCTGTTTTTT.

This clonotype was detected a few times. The V call is TRBV7-9, the J call TRBJ2-3; 7 bases agree with TRBD2. V was clipped by 3 bases and J by 5 bases; unmatched bases: 8. In germline, CDR1 is SEHNR, CDR2 FQNEAQ (reference sequence). This CDR3 is built from 15 residues. This chain's CDR3 is CASSLLAEVGDTQYF. The DNA of the CDR3 is TGTGCCAGCAGCTTGCTAGCGGAGGTGGGAGATACGCAGTATTTT.